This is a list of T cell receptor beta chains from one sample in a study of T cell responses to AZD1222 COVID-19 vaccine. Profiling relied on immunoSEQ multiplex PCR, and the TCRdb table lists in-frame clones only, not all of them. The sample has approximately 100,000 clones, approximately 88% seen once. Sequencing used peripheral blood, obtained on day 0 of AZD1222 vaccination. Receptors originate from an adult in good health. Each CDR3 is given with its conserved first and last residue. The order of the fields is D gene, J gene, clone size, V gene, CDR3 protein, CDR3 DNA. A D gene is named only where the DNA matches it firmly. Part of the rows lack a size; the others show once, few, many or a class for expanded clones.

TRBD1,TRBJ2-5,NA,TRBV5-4,CASSLGTGQETQYF,TGTGCCAGCAGCTTGGGGACAGGCCAAGAGACCCAGTACTTC
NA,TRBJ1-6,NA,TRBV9,CASSVGTQGSPLHF,TGTGCCAGCAGCGTAGGGACCCAGGGATCACCCCTCCACTTT
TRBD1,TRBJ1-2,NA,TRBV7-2,CASSPQGKGYTF,TGTGCCAGCAGCCCACAGGGGAAAGGCTACACCTTC
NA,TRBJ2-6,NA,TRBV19,CASNNRPSGANVLTF,TGTGCCAGTAATAACAGACCCTCTGGGGCCAACGTCCTGACTTTC
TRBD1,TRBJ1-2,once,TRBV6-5,CASGGTGGVYGYTF,TGTGCCAGCGGCGGGACAGGGGGGGTCTATGGCTACACCTTC
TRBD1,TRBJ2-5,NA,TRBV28,CASSPRQGQETQYF,TGTGCCAGCAGTCCGCGACAGGGCCAAGAGACCCAGTACTTC
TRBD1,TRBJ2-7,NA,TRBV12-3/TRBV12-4,CASRPGGYEQYF,TGTGCCAGCAGGCCAGGGGGCTACGAGCAGTACTTC
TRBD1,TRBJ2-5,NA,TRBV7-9,CASSRTGMGETQYF,TGTGCCAGCAGCCGGACAGGGATGGGGGAGACCCAGTACTTC
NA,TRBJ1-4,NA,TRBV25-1,CASSRGGRTNEKLFF,TGTGCCAGCAGTCGAGGGGGAAGGACTAATGAAAAACTGTTTTTT
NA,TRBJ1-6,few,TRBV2,CASRVGMNSPLHF,TGTGCCAGCAGAGTGGGTATGAATTCACCCCTCCACTTT
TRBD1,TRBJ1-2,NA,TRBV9,CASSVGGTGYGYTF,TGTGCCAGCAGCGTAGGAGGGACAGGGTATGGCTACACCTTC
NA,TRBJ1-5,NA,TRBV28,CASSLFSDNNQPQHF,TGTGCCAGCAGTTTATTTTCAGACAACAATCAGCCCCAGCATTTT
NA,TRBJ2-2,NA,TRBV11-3,CASSSANPPGELFF,TGTGCCAGCAGCTCGGCAAATCCCCCCGGGGAGCTGTTTTTT
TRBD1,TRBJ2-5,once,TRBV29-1,CSVSEQGAGTQYF,TGCAGCGTTTCGGAACAGGGGGCAGGGACCCAGTACTTC
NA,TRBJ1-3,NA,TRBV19,CASSPNDPASGNTIYF,TGTGCCAGTAGTCCTAACGACCCGGCCTCTGGAAACACCATATATTTT
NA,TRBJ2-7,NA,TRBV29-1,CSVRAPSGFHEQYF,TGCAGCGTCCGTGCCCCCTCCGGGTTCCACGAGCAGTACTTC
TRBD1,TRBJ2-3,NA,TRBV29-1,CSVRTGGDTQYF,TGCAGCGTCCGGACAGGGGGAGATACGCAGTATTTT
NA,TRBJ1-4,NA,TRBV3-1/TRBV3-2,CASSQNGGNEKLFF,TGTGCCAGCAGTCAAAACGGGGGCAATGAAAAACTGTTTTTT
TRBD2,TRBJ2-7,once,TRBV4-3,CASSQAETGGAWEQYF,TGCGCCAGCAGCCAAGCGGAAACGGGAGGGGCCTGGGAGCAGTACTTC
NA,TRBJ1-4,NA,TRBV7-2,CASSLSFGGITNEKLFF,TGTGCCAGCAGCTTAAGTTTTGGGGGTATAACTAATGAAAAACTGTTTTTT
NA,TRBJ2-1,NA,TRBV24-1,CATSGSSYNEQFF,TGTGCCACCAGCGGGAGCTCCTACAATGAGCAGTTCTTC
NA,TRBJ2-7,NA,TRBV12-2,CASRFPREQYF,TGTGCAAGTCGCTTCCCTCGCGAGCAGTACTTC
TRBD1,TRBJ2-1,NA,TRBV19,CASSPRQGSYNEQFF,TGTGCCAGTAGTCCCCGACAGGGCTCCTACAATGAGCAGTTCTTC